This T cell receptor beta chain is from a study of T-cell reconstitution after alpha-beta-depleted transplantation in children. Findings of the study overall: As was reported, about two months after transplant, alpha-beta T cells came from several hundred expanded graft clones. Among T cells one year after transplant, newly produced cells accounted for most counts and diversity. Where some patients showed high TCRbeta diversity at day 60, it came from recipient T cells and thymic progenitors that had survived.

Per the germline V gene, CDR1 is DFQATT and CDR2 is SNEGSKA (reference sequence). CDR3 length: 14 amino acids. Trimming removed 0 bases from V and 3 bases from J, with 8 bases in between. TCRbeta library preparation incorporated unique molecular identifiers. In TCRdb, the PCR reads were re-called with MiXCR into one record per CDR3 protein. The top ten hold 12% to 15% of the sample, which has around 600,000 distinct CDR3 sequences, about 21% seen once. This clonotype was seen at least ten times. Its antigen is as yet unknown. The sample in question was PBMCs, mostly from graft donor cells, obtained 360 days after TCRalphabeta/CD19-depleted stem cell transplant. V and J are TRBV20-1 and TRBJ1-4; D ambiguous. The sequence derives from a boy in the first two years of life who had a stem cell transplant for acute myeloid leukemia, so the T cells may come from the graft donor. CDR3 coding DNA: TGCAGTGCTAGAGATGACCGAGCTAATGAAAAACTGTTTTTT. It encodes CSARDDRANEKLFF.